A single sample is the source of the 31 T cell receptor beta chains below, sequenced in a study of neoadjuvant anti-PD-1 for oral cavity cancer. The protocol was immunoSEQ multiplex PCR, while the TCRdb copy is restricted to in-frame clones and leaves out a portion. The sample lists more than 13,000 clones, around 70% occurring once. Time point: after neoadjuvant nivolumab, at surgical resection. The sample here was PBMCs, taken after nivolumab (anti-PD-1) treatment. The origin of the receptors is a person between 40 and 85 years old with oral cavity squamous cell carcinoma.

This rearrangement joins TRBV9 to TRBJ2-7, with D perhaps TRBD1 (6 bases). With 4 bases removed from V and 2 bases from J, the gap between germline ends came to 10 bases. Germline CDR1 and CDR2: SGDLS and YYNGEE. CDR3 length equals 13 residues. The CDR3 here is CASSPGEAYEQYF. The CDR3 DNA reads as TGTGCCAGCAGCCCAGGGGAAGCCTACGAGCAGTACTTC.

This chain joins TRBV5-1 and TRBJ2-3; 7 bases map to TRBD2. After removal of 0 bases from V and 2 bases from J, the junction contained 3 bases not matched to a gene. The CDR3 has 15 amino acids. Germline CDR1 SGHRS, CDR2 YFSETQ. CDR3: CASSLEGRDTDTQYF. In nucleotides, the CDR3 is TGCGCCAGCAGCTTGGAGGGGAGGGACACAGATACGCAGTATTTT. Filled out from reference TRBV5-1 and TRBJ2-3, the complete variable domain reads KAGVTQTPRYLIKTRGQQVTLSCSPISGHRSVSWYQQTPGQGLQFLFEYFSETQRNKGNFPGRFSGRQFSNSRSEMNVSTLELGDSALYLCASSLEGRDTDTQYFGPGTRLTVL.

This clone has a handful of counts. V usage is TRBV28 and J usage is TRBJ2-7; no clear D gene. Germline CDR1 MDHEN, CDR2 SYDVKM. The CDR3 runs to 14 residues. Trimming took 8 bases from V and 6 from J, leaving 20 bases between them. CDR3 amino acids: CASGSSSSGLEQYF. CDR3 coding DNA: TGTGCCAGCGGGTCCTCCTCCTCGGGTCTCGAGCAGTACTTC.

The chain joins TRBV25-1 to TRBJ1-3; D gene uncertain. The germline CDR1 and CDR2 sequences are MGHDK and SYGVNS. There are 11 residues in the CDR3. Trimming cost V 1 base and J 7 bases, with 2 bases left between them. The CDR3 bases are TGTGCCAGCAGTGAATCTAACACCATATATTTT. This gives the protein CASSESNTIYF.

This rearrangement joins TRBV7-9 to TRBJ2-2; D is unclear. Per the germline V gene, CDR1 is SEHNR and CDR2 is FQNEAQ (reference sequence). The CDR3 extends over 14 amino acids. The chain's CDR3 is CTNKPSGETGELFF. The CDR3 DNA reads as TGTACCAATAAACCTTCTGGCGAAACCGGGGAGCTGTTTTTT.

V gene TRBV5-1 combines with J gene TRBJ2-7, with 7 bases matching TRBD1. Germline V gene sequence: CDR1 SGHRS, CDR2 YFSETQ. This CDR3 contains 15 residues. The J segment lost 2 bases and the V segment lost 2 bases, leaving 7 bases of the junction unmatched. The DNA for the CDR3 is TGCGCCAGCAGCTTAGAAACACAGGGGCCCTACGAGCAGTACTTC. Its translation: CASSLETQGPYEQYF. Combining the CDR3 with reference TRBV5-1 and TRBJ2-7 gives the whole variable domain KAGVTQTPRYLIKTRGQQVTLSCSPISGHRSVSWYQQTPGQGLQFLFEYFSETQRNKGNFPGRFSGRQFSNSRSEMNVSTLELGDSALYLCASSLETQGPYEQYFGPGTRLTVT.

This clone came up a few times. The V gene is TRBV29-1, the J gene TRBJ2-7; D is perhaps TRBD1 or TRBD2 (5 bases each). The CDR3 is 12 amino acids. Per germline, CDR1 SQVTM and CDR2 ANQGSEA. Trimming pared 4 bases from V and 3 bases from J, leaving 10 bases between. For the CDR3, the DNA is TGCAGCGTTGCACGTGGGGGCTACGAGCAGTACTTC. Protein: CSVARGGYEQYF.

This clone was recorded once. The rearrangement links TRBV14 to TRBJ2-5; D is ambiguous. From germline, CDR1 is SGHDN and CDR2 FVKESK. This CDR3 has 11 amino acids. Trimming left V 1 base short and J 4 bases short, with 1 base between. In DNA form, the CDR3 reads TGTGCCAGCAGCCAAGCAGAGACCCAGTACTTC. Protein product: CASSQAETQYF.

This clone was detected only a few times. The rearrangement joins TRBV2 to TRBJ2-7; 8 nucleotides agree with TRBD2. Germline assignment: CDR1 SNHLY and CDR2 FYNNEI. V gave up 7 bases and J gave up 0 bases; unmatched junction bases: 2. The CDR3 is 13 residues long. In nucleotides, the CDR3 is TGTGCCAGCACTAGCGGGTTCTCCTACGAGCAGTACTTC. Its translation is CASTSGFSYEQYF.

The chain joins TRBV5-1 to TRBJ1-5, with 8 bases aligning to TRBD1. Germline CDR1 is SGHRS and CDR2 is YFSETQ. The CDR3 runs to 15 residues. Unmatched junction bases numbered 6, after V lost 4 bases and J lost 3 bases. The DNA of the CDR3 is TGCGCCAGCAGCGACGGGACAGGACTCAATCAGCCCCAGCATTTT. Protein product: CASSDGTGLNQPQHF.

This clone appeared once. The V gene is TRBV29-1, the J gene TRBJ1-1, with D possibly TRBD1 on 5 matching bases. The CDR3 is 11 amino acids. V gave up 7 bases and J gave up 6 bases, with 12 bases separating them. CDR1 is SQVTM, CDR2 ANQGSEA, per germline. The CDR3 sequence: CSARDEAEAFF. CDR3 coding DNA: TGCAGCGCTCGGGACGAAGCTGAAGCTTTCTTT.

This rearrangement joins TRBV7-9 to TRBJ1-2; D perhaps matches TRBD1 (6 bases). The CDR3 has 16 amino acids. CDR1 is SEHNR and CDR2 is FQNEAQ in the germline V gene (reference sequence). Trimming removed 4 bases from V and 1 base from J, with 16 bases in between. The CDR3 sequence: CASSSTGEPYNYGYTF. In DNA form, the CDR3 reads TGTGCCAGCAGCTCGACAGGCGAACCCTATAACTATGGCTACACCTTC.

The CDR3 region has the DNA TGTGCCAGCAGCCGTGGCACAGATACGCAGTATTTT. Its translation is CASSRGTDTQYF. The chain recombines TRBV7-6 with TRBJ2-3, with D unresolved. CDR3 size: 12 residues. CDR1 is SGHVS, CDR2 FNYEAQ, per germline. V lost 5 bases to trimming and J lost 1 base, with 4 bases between them. Together with reference TRBV7-6 and TRBJ2-3, the CDR3 gives the full variable domain: GAGVSQSPRYKVTKRGQDVALRCDPISGHVSLYWYRQALGQGPEFLTYFNYEAQQDKSGLPNDRFSAERPEGSISTLTIQRTEQRDSAMYRCASSRGTDTQYFGPGTRLTVL.

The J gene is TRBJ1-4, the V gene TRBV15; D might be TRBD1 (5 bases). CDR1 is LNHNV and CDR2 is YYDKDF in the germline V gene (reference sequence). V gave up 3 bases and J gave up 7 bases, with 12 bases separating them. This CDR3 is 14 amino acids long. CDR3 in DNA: TGTGCCACCAGCAGGGCAGGGAGTCGTGAAAAACTGTTTTTT. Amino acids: CATSRAGSREKLFF.

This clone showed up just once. CDR3 coding DNA: TGTGCCAGCAGCTTAGCGGGCAGGGGTAGCAATCAGCCCCAGCATTTT. It encodes CASSLAGRGSNQPQHF. The rearrangement links TRBV7-2 to TRBJ1-5, with a possible D match to TRBD1 (6 bases). With 0 bases removed from V and 0 bases from J, the gap between germline ends came to 9 bases. This CDR3 has 16 amino acids. The germline V gene encodes CDR1 SGHTA and CDR2 FQGNSA.

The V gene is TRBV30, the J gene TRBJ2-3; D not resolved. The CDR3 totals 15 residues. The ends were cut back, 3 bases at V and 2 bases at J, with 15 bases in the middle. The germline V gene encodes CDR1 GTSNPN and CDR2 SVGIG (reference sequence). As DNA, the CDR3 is TGTGCCTGGAGGCTAAGTCGATTCAACACAGATACGCAGTATTTT. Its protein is CAWRLSRFNTDTQYF.

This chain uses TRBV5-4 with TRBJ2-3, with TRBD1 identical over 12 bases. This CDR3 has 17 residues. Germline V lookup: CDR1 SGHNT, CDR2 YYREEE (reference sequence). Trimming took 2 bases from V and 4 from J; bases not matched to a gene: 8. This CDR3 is CASSFGLGQGAADTQYF. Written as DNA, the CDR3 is TGTGCCAGCAGCTTTGGCTTGGGACAGGGGGCGGCAGATACGCAGTATTTT.

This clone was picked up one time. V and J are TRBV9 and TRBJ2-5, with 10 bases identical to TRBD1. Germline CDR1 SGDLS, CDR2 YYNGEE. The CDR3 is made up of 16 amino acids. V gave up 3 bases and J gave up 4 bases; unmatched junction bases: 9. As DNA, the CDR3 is TGTGCCAGCAGCGCTCTTGGGACAGGGGCGCGAGAGACCCAGTACTTC. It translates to CASSALGTGARETQYF. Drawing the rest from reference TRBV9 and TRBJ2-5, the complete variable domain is DSGVTQTPKHLITATGQRVTLRCSPRSGDLSVYWYQQSLDQGLQFLIQYYNGEERAKGNILERFSAQQFPDLHSELNLSSLELGDSALYFCASSALGTGARETQYFGPGTRLLVL.

The CDR3 DNA is TGTGCCAGCAAGGCCCAGGGGAATAGCAATCAGCCCCAGCATTTT. It codes for CASKAQGNSNQPQHF. The chain employs TRBV2 and TRBJ1-5; weak D call: TRBD1 (6 bases). V lost 7 bases and J lost 0, with 13 bases in between. Germline V gene data show CDR1 as SNHLY and CDR2 as FYNNEI. The CDR3 extends over 15 amino acids.

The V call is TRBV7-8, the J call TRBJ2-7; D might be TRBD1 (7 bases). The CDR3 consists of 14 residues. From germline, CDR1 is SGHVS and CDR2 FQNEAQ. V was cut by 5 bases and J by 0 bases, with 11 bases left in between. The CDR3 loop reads CASSPGGPSYEQYF. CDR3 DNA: TGTGCCAGCAGCCCAGGGGGGCCCTCCTACGAGCAGTACTTC.

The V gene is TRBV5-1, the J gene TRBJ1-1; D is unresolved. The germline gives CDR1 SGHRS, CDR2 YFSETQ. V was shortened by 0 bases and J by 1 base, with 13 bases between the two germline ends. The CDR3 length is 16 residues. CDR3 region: CASSLAAVATNTEAFF. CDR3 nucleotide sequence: TGCGCCAGCAGCTTGGCGGCCGTTGCCACGAACACTGAAGCTTTCTTT.

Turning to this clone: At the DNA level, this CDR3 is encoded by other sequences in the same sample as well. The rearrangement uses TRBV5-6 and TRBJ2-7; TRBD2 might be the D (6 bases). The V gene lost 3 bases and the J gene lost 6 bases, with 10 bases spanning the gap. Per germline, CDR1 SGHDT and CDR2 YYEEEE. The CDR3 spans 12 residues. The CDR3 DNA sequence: TGTGCCAGCAGCTGGGGACTCGGCGAGCAGTACTTC. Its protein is CASSWGLGEQYF.

The DNA for the CDR3 is TGTGCCAGCAAAAATGAGTACGAGCAGTACTTC. This sequence encodes CASKNEYEQYF. The chain is built from TRBV6-5 and TRBJ2-7; D not certain. The CDR3 is 11 amino acids. Looked up from germline, CDR1 is MNHEY and CDR2 is SVGAGI. Trimming took off 7 bases at V and 4 bases at J, with 8 bases between the two ends.

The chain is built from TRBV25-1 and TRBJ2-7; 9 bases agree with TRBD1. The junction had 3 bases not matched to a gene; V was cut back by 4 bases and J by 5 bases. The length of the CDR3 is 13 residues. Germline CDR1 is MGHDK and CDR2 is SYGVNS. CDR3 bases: TGTGCCAGCAGTGGGACAGGGGTCAACGAGCAGTACTTC. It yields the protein CASSGTGVNEQYF.

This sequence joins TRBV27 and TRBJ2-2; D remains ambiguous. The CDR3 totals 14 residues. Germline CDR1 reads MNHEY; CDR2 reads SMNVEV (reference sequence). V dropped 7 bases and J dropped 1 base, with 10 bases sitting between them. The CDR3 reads CASTRTWNTGELFF. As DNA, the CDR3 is TGTGCCAGCACCCGGACCTGGAACACCGGGGAGCTGTTTTTT.

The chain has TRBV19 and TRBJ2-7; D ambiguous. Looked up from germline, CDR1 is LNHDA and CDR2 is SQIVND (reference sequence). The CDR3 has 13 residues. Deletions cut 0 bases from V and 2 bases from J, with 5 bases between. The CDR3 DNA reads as TGTGCCAGTAGTATAGAGTTCCCCTACGAGCAGTACTTC. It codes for CASSIEFPYEQYF.

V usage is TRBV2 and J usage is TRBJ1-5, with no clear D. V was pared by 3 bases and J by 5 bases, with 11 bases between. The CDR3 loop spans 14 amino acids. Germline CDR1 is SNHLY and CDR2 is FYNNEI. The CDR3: CASSDGPPYQPQHF. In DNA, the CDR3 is TGTGCCAGCAGTGACGGGCCACCATATCAGCCCCAGCATTTT.

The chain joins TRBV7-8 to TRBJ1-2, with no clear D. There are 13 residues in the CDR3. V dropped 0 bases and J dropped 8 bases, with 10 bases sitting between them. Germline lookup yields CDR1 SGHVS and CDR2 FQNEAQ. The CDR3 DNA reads TGTGCCAGCAGCTTAGCCCAGGAAGGAGGCTACACCTTC. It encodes CASSLAQEGGYTF.

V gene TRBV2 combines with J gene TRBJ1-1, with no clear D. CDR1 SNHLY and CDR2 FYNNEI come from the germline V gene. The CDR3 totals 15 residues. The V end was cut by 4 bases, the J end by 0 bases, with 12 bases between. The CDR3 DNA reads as TGTGCCAGCAGTGTGTGGCAGGCCATGAACACTGAAGCTTTCTTT. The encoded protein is CASSVWQAMNTEAFF.

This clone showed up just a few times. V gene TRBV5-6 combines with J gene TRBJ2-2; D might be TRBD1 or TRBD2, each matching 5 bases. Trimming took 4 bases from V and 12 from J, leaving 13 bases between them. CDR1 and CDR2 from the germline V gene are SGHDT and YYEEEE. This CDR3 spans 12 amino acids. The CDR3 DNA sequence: TGTGCCAGCAGCGACGGGACGGAAAAGCTGTTTTTT. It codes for CASSDGTEKLFF.

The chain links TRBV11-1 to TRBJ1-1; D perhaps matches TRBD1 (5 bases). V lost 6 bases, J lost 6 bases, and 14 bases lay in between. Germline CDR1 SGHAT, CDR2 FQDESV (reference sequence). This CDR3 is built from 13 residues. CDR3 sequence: CASSPTGISEAFF. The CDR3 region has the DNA TGTGCCAGCAGTCCCACAGGTATATCTGAAGCTTTCTTT.